At least ten counts were recorded for the clone carrying this T cell receptor beta chain. Its antigen remains unidentified. The time point was: newly diagnosed GD, antithyroid drugs for less than 3 months. Extracted RNA from PBMCs served as the source of the TCR library. The data derive from a study of regulatory T cells in long-lasting Graves disease. Study-wide findings and caveats: Persistent disease was associated with favored TRBV28 usage and with favored use of TRBJ1-2 and TRBJ2-5.

Building the TCR beta libraries relied on iRepertoire HTBI primers, and CDR3 regions underwent Arm-PCR. Original handling: Across the samples, identification revealed 50 to 80 TRBV and roughly 13 TRBJ segments. TCRdb fed the multiplex PCR reads into MiXCR, producing one record per CDR3 protein. None of the V and J calls come from the authors' own analysis; TCRdb made them. The sample holds about 440,000 distinct CDR3 sequences; roughly 15% are singletons and the top ten take about 25%. Germline CDR1 and CDR2: SGHAT and FQNNGV. Trimming left V 6 bases short and J 0 bases short, with 13 bases between. The CDR3 spans 15 residues. This sample was shared with a second study, whose subject was T cells in Graves' hyperthyroidism and ophthalmopathy. This second study says: An absence of ophthalmopathy progression within 18 months meant stable Graves' hyperthyroidism. Progression to ophthalmopathy was predicted a median of 6.5 months early.

Sequencing used peripheral blood mononuclear cells (PBMCs), obtained at new diagnosis, from a patient treated with antithyroid drugs. The sequence derives from a woman between 18 and 29 years old with Graves disease. The V and J genes are TRBV11-2 and TRBJ2-3; D might be TRBD1 (6 bases). The CDR3 reads CASSRQVSSTDTQYF. For the CDR3, the DNA is TGTGCCAGCAGTCGACAGGTCTCTAGCACAGATACGCAGTATTTT.